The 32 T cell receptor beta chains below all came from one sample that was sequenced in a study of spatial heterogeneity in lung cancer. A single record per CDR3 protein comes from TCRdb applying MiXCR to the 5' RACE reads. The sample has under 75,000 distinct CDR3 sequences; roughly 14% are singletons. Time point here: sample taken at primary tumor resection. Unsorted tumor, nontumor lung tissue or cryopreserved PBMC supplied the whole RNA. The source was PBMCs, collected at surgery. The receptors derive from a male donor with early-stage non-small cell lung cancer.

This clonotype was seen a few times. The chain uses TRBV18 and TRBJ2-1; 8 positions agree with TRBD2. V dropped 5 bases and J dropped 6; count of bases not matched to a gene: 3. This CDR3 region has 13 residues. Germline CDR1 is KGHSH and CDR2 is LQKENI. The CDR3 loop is CASSAGGINEQFF. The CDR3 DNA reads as TGTGCCAGCTCAGCGGGGGGCATCAATGAGCAGTTCTTC.

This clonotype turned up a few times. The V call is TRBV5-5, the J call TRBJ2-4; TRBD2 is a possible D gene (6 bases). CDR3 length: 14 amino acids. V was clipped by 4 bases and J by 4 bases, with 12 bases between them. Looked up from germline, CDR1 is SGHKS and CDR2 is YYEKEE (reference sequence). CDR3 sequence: CASSVGGGKNIQYF. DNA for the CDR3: TGTGCCAGCAGCGTAGGAGGAGGGAAAAACATTCAGTACTTC. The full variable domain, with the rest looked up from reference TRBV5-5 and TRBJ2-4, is DAGVTQSPTHLIKTRGQQVTLRCSPISGHKSVSWYQQVLGQGPQFIFQYYEKEERGRGNFPDRFSARQFPNYSSELNVNALLLGDSALYLCASSVGGGKNIQYFGAGTRLSVL.

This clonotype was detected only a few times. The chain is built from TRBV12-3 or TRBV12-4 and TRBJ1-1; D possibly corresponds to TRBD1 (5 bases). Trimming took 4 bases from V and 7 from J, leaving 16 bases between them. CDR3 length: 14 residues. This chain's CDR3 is CASSSPPTGREAFF. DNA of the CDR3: TGTGCCAGCAGTTCCCCCCCCACGGGGCGTGAAGCTTTCTTT.

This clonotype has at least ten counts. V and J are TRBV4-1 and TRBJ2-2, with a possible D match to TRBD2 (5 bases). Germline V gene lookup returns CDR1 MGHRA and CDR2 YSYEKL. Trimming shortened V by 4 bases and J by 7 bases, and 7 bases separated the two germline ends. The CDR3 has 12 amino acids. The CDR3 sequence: CASSLAGGELFF. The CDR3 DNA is TGCGCCAGCAGCCTTGCGGGCGGGGAGCTGTTTTTT.

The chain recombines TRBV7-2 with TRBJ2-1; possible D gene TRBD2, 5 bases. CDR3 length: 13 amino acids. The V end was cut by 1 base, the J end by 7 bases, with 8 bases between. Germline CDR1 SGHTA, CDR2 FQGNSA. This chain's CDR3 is CASSLGPGNEQFF. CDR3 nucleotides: TGTGCCAGCAGCTTAGGCCCGGGGAATGAGCAGTTCTTC.

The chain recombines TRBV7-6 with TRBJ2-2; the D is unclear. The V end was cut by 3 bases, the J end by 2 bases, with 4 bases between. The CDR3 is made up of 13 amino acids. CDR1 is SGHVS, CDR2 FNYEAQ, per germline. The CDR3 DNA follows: TGTGCCAGCAGCTTCTCCAACACCGGGGAGCTGTTTTTT. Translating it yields CASSFSNTGELFF.

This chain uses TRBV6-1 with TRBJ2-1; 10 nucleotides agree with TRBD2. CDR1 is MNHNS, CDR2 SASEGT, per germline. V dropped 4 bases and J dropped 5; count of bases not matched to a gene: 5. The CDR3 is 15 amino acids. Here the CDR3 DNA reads TGTGCCAGCAGTGCGGGGACTAGCGACAACAATGAGCAGTTCTTC. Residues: CASSAGTSDNNEQFF.

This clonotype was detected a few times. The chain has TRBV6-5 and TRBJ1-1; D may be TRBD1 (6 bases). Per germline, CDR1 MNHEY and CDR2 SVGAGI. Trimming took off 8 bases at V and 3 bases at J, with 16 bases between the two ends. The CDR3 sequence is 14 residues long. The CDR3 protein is CASSGAHGDTEAFF. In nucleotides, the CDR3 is TGTGCCAGCTCGGGGGCTCACGGGGACACTGAAGCTTTCTTT.

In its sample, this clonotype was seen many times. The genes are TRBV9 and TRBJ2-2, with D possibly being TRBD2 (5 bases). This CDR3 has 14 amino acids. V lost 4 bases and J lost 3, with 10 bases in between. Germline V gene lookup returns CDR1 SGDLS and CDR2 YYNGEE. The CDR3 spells CASSPGLYTGELFF. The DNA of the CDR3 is TGTGCCAGCAGCCCCGGACTGTACACCGGGGAGCTGTTTTTT. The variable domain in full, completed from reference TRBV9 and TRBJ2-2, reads DSGVTQTPKHLITATGQRVTLRCSPRSGDLSVYWYQQSLDQGLQFLIQYYNGEERAKGNILERFSAQQFPDLHSELNLSSLELGDSALYFCASSPGLYTGELFFGEGSRLTVL.

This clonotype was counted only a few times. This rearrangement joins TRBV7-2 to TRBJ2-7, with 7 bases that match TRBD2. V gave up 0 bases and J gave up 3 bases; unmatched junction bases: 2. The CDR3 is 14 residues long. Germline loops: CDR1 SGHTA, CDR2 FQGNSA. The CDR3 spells CASSLAGGRYEQYF. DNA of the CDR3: TGTGCCAGCAGCTTAGCGGGAGGGCGCTACGAGCAGTACTTC.

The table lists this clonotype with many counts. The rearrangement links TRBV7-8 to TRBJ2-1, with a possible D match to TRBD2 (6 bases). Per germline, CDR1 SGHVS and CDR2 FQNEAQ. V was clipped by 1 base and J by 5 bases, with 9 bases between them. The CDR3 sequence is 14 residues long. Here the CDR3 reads CASSLGRRDNEQFF. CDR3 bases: TGTGCCAGCAGCTTAGGAAGGAGGGACAATGAGCAGTTCTTC.

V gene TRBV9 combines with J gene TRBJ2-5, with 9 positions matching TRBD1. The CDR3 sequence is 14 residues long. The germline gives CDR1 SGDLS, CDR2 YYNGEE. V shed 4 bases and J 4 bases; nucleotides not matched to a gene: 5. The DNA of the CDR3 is TGTGCCAGCAGCCTAAGGGGACAGGGAGAGACCCAGTACTTC. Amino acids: CASSLRGQGETQYF.

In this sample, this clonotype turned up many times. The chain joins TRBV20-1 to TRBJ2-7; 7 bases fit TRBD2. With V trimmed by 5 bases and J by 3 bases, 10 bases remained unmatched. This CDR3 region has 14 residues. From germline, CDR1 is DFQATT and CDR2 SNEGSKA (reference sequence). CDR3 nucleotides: TGCAGTGCTTCTGGGCTAGCGGAGAACTACGAGCAGTACTTC. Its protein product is CSASGLAENYEQYF.

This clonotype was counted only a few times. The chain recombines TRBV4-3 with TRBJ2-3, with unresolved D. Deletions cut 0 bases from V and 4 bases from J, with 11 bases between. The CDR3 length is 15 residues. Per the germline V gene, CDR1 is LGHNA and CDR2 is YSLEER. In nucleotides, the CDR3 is TGCGCCAGCAGCCAAGAGGGTACCGCCCCAGATACGCAGTATTTT. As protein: CASSQEGTAPDTQYF.

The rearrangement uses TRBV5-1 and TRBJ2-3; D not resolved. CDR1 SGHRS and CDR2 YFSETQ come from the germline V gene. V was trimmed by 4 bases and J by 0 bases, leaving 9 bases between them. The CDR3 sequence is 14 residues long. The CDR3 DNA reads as TGCGCCAGCAGCCAAGAAACTAGCACAGATACGCAGTATTTT. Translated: CASSQETSTDTQYF. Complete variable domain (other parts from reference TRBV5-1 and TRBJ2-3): KAGVTQTPRYLIKTRGQQVTLSCSPISGHRSVSWYQQTPGQGLQFLFEYFSETQRNKGNFPGRFSGRQFSNSRSEMNVSTLELGDSALYLCASSQETSTDTQYFGPGTRLTVL.

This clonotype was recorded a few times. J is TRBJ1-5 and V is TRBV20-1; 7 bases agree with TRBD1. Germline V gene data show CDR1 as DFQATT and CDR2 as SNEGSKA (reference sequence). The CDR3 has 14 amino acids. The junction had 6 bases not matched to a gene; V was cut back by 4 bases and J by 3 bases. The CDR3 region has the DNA TGCAGTGCTACCGGGACAGTGGCCAATCAGCCCCAGCATTTT. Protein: CSATGTVANQPQHF.

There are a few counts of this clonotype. The CDR3 protein is CASRLGLAETDTQYF. The CDR3 region has the DNA TGTGCCAGCAGGCTGGGACTAGCGGAGACAGATACGCAGTATTTT. This chain connects TRBV2 to TRBJ2-3; 11 bases fit TRBD2. Germline values: CDR1 SNHLY, CDR2 FYNNEI. V was pared by 6 bases and J by 3 bases, with 5 bases of the junction left unmatched. This CDR3 spans 15 amino acids.

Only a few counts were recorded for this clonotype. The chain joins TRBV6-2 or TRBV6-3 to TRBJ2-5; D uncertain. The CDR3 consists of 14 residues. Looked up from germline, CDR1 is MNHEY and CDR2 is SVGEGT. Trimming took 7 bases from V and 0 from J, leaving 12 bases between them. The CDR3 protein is CASNFWADQETQYF. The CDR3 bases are TGTGCCAGCAATTTTTGGGCGGACCAAGAGACCCAGTACTTC.

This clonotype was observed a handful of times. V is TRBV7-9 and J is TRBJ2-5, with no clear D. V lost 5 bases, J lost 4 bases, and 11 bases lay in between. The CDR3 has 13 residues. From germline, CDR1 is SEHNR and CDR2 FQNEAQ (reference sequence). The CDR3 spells CASSRGRSETQYF. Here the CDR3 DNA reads TGTGCCAGCAGCCGTGGACGCTCAGAGACCCAGTACTTC.

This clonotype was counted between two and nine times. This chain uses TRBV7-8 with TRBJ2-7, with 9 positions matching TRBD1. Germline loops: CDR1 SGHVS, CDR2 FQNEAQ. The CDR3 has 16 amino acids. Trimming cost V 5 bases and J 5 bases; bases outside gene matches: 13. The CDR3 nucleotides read TGTGCCAGCAGCCCGACCTCCGGGACAGGGTTCAACGAGCAGTACTTC. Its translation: CASSPTSGTGFNEQYF.

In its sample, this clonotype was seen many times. CDR3 protein: CASTSPGGETQYF. As DNA, the CDR3 is TGTGCCAGCACCTCCCCTGGTGGAGAGACCCAGTACTTC. The chain combines TRBV6-5 with TRBJ2-5; D remains ambiguous. With 7 bases removed from V and 4 bases from J, the gap between germline ends came to 13 bases. Looked up from germline, CDR1 is MNHEY and CDR2 is SVGAGI. This CDR3 is 13 amino acids long.

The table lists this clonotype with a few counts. The CDR3 sequence: CASTETRGRGKPEAFF. Here the CDR3 DNA reads TGTGCCAGCACCGAGACCCGGGGAAGAGGGAAGCCTGAAGCTTTCTTT. The chain uses TRBV12-3 or TRBV12-4 and TRBJ1-1; no clear D. The germline V and J ends were trimmed by 7 bases and 6 bases, with 24 bases remaining between them. The CDR3 has 16 residues.

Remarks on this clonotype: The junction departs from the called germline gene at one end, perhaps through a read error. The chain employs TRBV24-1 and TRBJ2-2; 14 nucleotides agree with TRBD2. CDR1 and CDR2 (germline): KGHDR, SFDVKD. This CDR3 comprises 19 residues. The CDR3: CATSDPPQGLAGDGGVLFF. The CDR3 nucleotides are TGTGCCACCAGTGATCCCCCCCAGGGACTAGCGGGAGATGGCGGGGTGCTGTTTTTT.

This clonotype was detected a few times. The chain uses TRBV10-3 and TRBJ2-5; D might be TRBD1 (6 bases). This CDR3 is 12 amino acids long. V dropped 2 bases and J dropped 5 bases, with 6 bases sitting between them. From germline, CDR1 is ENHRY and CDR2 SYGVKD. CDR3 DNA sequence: TGTGCCATCAGTGAGAGGGGGGAGACCCAGTACTTC. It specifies CAISERGETQYF.

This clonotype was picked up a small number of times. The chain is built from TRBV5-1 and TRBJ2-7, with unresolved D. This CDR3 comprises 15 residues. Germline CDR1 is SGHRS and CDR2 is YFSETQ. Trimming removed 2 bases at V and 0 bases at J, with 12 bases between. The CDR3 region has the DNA TGCGCCAGCAGCTTACTCCATCTAAGCTCCTACGAGCAGTACTTC. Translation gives CASSLLHLSSYEQYF.

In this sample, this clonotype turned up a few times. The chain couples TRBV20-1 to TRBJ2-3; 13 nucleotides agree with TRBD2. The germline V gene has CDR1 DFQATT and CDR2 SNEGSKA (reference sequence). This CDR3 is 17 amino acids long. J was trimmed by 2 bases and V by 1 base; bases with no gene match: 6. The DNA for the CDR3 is TGCAGTGCTAGAGCCCGGGGACTAGCGGGGATCACAGATACGCAGTATTTT. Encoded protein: CSARARGLAGITDTQYF.

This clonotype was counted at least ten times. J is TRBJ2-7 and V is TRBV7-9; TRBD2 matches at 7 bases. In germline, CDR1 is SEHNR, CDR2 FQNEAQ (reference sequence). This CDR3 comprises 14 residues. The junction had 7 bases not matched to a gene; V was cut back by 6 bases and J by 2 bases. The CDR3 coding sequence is TGTGCCAGCAGGCCTCCAACTAGCGCCTACGAGCAGTACTTC. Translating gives CASRPPTSAYEQYF.

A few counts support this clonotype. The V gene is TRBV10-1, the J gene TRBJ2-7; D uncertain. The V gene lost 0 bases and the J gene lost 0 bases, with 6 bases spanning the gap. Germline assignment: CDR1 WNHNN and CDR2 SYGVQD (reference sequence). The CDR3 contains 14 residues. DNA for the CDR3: TGCGCCAGCAGTGAGTCGGTGACCTCCTACGAGCAGTACTTC. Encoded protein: CASSESVTSYEQYF.

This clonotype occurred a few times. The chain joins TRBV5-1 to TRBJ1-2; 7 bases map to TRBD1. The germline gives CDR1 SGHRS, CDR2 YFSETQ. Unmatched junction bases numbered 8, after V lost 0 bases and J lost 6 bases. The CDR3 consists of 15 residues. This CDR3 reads CASSLVGGAGDGYTF. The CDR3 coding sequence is TGCGCCAGCAGCTTGGTAGGGGGCGCAGGGGATGGCTACACCTTC. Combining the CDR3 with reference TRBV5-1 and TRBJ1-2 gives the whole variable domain KAGVTQTPRYLIKTRGQQVTLSCSPISGHRSVSWYQQTPGQGLQFLFEYFSETQRNKGNFPGRFSGRQFSNSRSEMNVSTLELGDSALYLCASSLVGGAGDGYTFGSGTRLTVV.

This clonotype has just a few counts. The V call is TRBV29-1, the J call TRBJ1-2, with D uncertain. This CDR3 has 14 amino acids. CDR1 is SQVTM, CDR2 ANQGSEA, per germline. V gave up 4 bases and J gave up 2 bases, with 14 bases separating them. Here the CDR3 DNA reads TGCAGCGTTGTGGGGAGGCCCGGAAACTATGGCTACACCTTC. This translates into CSVVGRPGNYGYTF.

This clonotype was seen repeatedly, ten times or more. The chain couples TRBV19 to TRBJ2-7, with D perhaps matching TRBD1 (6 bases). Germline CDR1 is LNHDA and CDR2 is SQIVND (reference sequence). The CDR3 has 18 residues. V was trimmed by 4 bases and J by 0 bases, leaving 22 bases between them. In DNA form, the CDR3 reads TGTGCCAGTAGTACCCTCGGTACGTCAGCGGACAGCTCCTACGAGCAGTACTTC. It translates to CASSTLGTSADSSYEQYF.

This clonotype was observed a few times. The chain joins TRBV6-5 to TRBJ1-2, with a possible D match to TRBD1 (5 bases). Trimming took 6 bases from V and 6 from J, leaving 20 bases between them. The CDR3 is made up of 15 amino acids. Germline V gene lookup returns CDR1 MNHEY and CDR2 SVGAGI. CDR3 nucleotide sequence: TGTGCCAGCAGCCGTCCGGGACCTCCCTCGCATGGCTACACCTTC. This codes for CASSRPGPPSHGYTF.